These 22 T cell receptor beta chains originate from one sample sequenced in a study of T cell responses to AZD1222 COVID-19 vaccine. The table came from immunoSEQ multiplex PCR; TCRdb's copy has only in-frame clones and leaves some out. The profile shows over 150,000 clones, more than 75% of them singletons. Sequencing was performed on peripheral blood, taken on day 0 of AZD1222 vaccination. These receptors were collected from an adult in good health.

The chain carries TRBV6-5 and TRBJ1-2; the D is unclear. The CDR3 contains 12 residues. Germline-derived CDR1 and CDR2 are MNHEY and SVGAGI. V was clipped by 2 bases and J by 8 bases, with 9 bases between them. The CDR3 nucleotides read TGTGCCAGCAGTTACCGGGGAGCGGGCTACACCTTC. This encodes CASSYRGAGYTF.

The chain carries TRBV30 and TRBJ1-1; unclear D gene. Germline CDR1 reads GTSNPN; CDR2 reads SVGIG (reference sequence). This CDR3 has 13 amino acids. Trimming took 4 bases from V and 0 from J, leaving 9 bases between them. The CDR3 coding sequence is TGTGCCTGGATCTCCGGCATGAACACTGAAGCTTTCTTT. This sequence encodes CAWISGMNTEAFF. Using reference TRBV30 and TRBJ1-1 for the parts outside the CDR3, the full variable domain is SQTIHQWPATLVQPVGSPLSLECTVEGTSNPNLYWYRQAAGRGLQLLFYSVGIGQISSEVPQNLSASRPQDRQFILSSKKLLLSDSGFYLCAWISGMNTEAFFGQGTRLTVV.

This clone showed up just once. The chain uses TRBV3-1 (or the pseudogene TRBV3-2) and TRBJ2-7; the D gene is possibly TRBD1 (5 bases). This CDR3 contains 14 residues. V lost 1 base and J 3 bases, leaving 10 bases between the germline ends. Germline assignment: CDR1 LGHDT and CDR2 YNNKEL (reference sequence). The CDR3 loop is CASSQGAQVYEQYF. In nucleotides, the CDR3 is TGTGCCAGCAGCCAAGGGGCACAGGTCTACGAGCAGTACTTC.

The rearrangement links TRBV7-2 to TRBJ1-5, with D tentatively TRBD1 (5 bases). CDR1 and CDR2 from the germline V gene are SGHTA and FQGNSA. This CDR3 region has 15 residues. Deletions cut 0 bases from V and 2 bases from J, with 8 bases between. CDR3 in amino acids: CASSLAGPGNQPQHF. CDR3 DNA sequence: TGTGCCAGCAGCTTAGCGGGGCCAGGCAATCAGCCCCAGCATTTT.

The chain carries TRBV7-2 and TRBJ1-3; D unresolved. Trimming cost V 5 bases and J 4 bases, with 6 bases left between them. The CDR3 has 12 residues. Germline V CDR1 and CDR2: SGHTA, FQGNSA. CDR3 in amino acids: CASSPSGNTIYF. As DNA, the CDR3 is TGTGCCAGCAGCCCCTCGGGAAACACCATATATTTT.

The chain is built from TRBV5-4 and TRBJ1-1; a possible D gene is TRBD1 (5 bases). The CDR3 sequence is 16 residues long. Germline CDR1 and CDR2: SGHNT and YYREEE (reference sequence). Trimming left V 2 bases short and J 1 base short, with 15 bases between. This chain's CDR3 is CASSFLVGGGNTEAFF. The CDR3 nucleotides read TGTGCCAGCAGCTTTCTGGTGGGGGGAGGGAACACTGAAGCTTTCTTT.

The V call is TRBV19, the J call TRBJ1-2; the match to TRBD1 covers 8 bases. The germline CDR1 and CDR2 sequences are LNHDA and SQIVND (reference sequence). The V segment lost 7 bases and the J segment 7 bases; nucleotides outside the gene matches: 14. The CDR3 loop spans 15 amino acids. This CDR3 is CASTAAGQGARGYTF. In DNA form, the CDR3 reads TGTGCCAGTACGGCTGCTGGGCAGGGGGCTCGTGGCTACACCTTC.

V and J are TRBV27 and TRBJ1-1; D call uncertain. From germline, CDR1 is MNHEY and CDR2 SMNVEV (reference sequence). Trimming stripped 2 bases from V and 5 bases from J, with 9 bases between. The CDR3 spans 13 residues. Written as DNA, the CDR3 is TGTGCCAGCAGTTTAGCCCCTGGGACTGAAGCTTTCTTT. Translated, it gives CASSLAPGTEAFF.

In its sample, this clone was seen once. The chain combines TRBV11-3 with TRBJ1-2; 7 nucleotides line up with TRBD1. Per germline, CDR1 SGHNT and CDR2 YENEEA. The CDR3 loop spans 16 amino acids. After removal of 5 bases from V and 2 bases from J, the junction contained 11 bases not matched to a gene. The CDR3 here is CASSLLGGGGNYGYTF. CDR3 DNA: TGTGCCAGCAGCCTTCTGGGGGGAGGGGGCAACTATGGCTACACCTTC.

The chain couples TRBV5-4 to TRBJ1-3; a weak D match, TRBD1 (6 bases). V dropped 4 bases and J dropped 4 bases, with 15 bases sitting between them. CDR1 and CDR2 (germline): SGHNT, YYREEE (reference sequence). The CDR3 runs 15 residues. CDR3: CASSPEGGSGNTIYF. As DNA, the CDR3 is TGTGCCAGCAGCCCCGAGGGGGGATCGGGAAACACCATATATTTT.

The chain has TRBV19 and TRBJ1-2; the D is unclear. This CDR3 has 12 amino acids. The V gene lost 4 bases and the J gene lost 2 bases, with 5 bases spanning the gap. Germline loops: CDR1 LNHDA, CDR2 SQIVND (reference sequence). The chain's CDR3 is CASSSLNYGYTF. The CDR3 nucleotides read TGTGCCAGTAGTAGTCTCAACTATGGCTACACCTTC.

CDR3 in DNA: TGTGCCAGCAGACCGAAGAACCGGGACATCCCCCGGGATGAGCAGTTCTTC. Translated, it gives CASRPKNRDIPRDEQFF. The chain links TRBV28 to TRBJ2-1; D is possibly TRBD1 (6 bases). V dropped 6 bases and J dropped 8 bases, with 26 bases sitting between them. Germline values: CDR1 MDHEN, CDR2 SYDVKM. CDR3 length equals 17 residues.

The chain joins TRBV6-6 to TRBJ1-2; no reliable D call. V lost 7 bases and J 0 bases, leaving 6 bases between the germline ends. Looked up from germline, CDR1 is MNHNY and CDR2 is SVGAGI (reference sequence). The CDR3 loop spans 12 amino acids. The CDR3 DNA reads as TGTGCCAGCACTCAGTCTAACTATGGCTACACCTTC. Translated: CASTQSNYGYTF.

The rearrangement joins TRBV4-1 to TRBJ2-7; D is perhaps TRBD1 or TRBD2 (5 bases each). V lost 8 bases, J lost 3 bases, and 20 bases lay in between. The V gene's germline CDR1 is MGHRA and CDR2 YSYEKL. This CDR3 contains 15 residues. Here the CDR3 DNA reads TGCGCCAGCGGGCGGGTTAAGGGGCTGGGCTACGAGCAGTACTTC. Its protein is CASGRVKGLGYEQYF.

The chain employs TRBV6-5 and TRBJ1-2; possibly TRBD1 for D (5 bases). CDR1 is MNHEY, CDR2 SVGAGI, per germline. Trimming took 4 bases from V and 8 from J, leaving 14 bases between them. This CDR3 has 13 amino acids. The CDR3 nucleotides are TGTGCCAGCAGTTGGGGACTCGGTGGAGGCTACACCTTC. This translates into CASSWGLGGGYTF.

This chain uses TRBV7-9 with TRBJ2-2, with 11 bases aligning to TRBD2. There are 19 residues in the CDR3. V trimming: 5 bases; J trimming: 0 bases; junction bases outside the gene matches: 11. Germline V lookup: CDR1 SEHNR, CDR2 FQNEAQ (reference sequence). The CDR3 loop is CASSPGTSGIKPNTGELFF. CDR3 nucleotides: TGTGCCAGCAGCCCCGGGACTAGCGGAATCAAACCGAACACCGGGGAGCTGTTTTTT.

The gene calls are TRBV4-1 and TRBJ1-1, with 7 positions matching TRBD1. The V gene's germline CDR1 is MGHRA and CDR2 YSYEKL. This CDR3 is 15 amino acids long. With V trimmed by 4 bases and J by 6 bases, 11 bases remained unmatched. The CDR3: CASSLSDREAPEAFF. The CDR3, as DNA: TGCGCCAGCAGCCTCTCAGACAGGGAAGCGCCTGAAGCTTTCTTT.

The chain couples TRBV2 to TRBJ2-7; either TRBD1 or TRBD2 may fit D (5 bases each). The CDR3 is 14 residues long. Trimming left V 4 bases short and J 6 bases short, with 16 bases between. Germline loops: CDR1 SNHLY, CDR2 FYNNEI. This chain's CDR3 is CASSVVTRDGEQYF. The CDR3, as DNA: TGTGCCAGCAGTGTTGTAACCAGGGACGGCGAGCAGTACTTC.

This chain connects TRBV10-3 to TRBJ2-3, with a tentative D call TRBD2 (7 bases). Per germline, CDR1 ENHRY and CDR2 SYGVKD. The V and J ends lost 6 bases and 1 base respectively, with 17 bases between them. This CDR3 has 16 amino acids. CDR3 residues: CAIRAVGGGGTDTQYF. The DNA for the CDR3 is TGTGCCATCAGGGCCGTGGGGGGGGGCGGCACAGATACGCAGTATTTT.

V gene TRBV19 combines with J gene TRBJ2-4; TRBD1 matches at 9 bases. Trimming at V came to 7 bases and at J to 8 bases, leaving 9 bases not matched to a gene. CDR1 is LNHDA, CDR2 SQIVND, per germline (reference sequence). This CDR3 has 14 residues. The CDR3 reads CASTSTGGGDIQYF. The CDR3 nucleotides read TGTGCCAGTACTTCGACAGGGGGAGGAGACATTCAGTACTTC.

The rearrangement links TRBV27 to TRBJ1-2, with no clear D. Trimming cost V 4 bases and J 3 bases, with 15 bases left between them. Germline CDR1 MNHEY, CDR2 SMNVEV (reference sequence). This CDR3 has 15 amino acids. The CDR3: CASSSRGREYYGYTF. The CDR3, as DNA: TGTGCCAGCAGTTCCCGGGGTAGGGAATACTATGGCTACACCTTC.

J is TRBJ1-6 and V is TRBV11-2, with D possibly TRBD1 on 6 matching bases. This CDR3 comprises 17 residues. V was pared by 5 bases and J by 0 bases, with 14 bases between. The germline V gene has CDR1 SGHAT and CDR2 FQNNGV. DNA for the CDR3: TGTGCCAGCAGCCCAGGTGGGGGCAGCTCCTATAATTCACCCCTCCACTTT. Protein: CASSPGGGSSYNSPLHF.